This T cell receptor beta chain was recovered during a study of blood T cells in healthy people across ages. Healthy Caucasian individuals from Russia aged about 6 to 100 served as donors. Every sample gave at least 5 micrograms of total RNA when it was extracted. A sample-barcoded 5' primer and a J-beta primer mix were used in a second PCR of roughly 7 to 12 cycles. Every sample gave at least 2.5 million paired-end reads containing CDR3. Each CDR3 protein is one row after TCRdb ran MiXCR on the 5' RACE reads. The data show 550,000 to 700,000 distinct CDR3 sequences, approximately 25% seen once. Of note for this clonotype: The junction and the germline gene differ at one end; a read error may be behind it.

Germline CDR1 is DFQATT and CDR2 is SNEGSKA (reference sequence). CDR3 length equals 17 residues. This chain uses TRBV20-1 with TRBJ1-6; D may be TRBD1 (5 bases). This TCR was sampled from a woman in her 70s in good health. The sample was blood. In DNA form, the CDR3 reads TGCAGTGCCAGAGTCCGGGGCAGAAGTGATTATAATTCACCCCTCCACTTT. This sequence encodes CSARVRGRSDYNSPLHF.